One and the same sample provided the 28 T cell receptor beta chains below, sequenced in a study of fetal regulatory T cell absence and autoimmunity. Generated by immunoSEQ multiplex PCR, the TCRdb table keeps only in-frame clones and is missing some. The sample has some 44,000 clones; about 79% are singletons. Material: cord blood. These TCRs come from a newborn boy with IPEX syndrome.

The CDR3 DNA sequence: TGTGCCAGCAGCTTGGTAGCGGGGAGCTACGAGCAGTACTTC. This sequence encodes CASSLVAGSYEQYF. V and J are TRBV5-5 and TRBJ2-7, with 8 nucleotides matching TRBD2. The CDR3 spans 14 residues. Germline-derived CDR1 and CDR2 are SGHKS and YYEKEE (reference sequence). V shed 0 bases, J shed 3 bases, and the junction held 2 bases outside the gene matches.

The chain joins TRBV6-5 to TRBJ2-7; D remains ambiguous. CDR3 length: 11 amino acids. Trimming stripped 0 bases from V and 7 bases from J, with 4 bases between. Germline V gene lookup returns CDR1 MNHEY and CDR2 SVGAGI. CDR3 loop: CASSYSLEQYF. In DNA form, the CDR3 reads TGTGCCAGCAGTTACTCTCTGGAGCAGTACTTC.

The chain carries TRBV6-4 and TRBJ2-6, with TRBD1 matching 7 bases. V dropped 4 bases and J dropped 0; count of bases not matched to a gene: 6. Germline CDR1 is MRHNA and CDR2 is SNTAGT. This CDR3 spans 17 amino acids. In nucleotides, the CDR3 is TGTGCCAGCAGTGTTGAGACAGGGAGCTCTGGGGCCAACGTCCTGACTTTC. Encoded protein: CASSVETGSSGANVLTF.

This sequence joins TRBV9 and TRBJ2-5, with D possibly TRBD2 on 6 matching bases. V was trimmed by 0 bases and J by 4 bases, leaving 10 bases between them. Per the germline V gene, CDR1 is SGDLS and CDR2 is YYNGEE. The CDR3 runs 14 residues. The CDR3 loop is CASSVATGVETQYF. CDR3 nucleotide sequence: TGTGCCAGCAGCGTAGCTACGGGGGTAGAGACCCAGTACTTC.

The V call is TRBV5-1, the J call TRBJ2-7; possibly TRBD1 or TRBD2 for D (5 bases each). The CDR3 covers 16 residues. V was cut by 0 bases and J by 4 bases, with 17 bases left in between. Germline V gene sequence: CDR1 SGHRS, CDR2 YFSETQ. The CDR3 DNA follows: TGCGCCAGCAGCTTGGCCGCTCAGGGAGCATATTACGAGCAGTACTTC. This sequence encodes CASSLAAQGAYYEQYF.

The V gene is TRBV6-5, the J gene TRBJ1-5; 10 bases are shared with TRBD1. The J segment lost 6 bases and the V segment lost 4 bases, leaving 3 bases of the junction unmatched. The CDR3 is 14 amino acids. CDR1 is MNHEY, CDR2 SVGAGI, per germline. The CDR3 spells CASSWGTGVQPQHF. The CDR3 region has the DNA TGTGCCAGCAGTTGGGGGACAGGGGTTCAGCCCCAGCATTTT.

CDR3 nucleotides: TGTGCCAGCAGCCCAACTAGAGGATCCTACGAGCAGTACTTC. Translating gives CASSPTRGSYEQYF. V gene TRBV27 combines with J gene TRBJ2-7, with D tentatively TRBD2 (5 bases). V lost 6 bases and J lost 1, with 13 bases in between. There are 14 residues in the CDR3. Germline V gene lookup returns CDR1 MNHEY and CDR2 SMNVEV (reference sequence).

The table lists this clone with a few counts. The CDR3 DNA follows: TGTGCCAGCGGCAGCTCCTATAATTCACCCCTCCACTTT. The encoded protein is CASGSSYNSPLHF. The chain uses TRBV11-3 and TRBJ1-6; D not resolved. This CDR3 spans 13 amino acids. Trimming shortened V by 8 bases and J by 0 bases, and 5 bases separated the two germline ends. Looked up from germline, CDR1 is SGHNT and CDR2 is YENEEA.

V gene TRBV4-1 combines with J gene TRBJ2-3; 7 nucleotides agree with TRBD2. Unmatched junction bases numbered 6, after V lost 2 bases and J lost 1 base. Looked up from germline, CDR1 is MGHRA and CDR2 is YSYEKL. The CDR3 is 16 amino acids. The CDR3 nucleotides read TGCGCCAGCAGCCAAAGCCGTCTAGCGGGCACAGATACGCAGTATTTT. Translating it yields CASSQSRLAGTDTQYF.

The genes are TRBV10-3 and TRBJ1-4; TRBD1 is a possible D gene (5 bases). V was cut by 0 bases and J by 10 bases, with 15 bases left in between. This CDR3 region has 15 residues. Germline V CDR1 and CDR2: ENHRY, SYGVKD. CDR3: CAISESYRLSGKLFF. In DNA, the CDR3 is TGTGCCATCAGTGAGTCATACAGGTTGTCTGGAAAACTGTTTTTT.

This chain uses TRBV25-1 with TRBJ2-5; D call uncertain. CDR3 length: 13 amino acids. Germline V gives CDR1 MGHDK, CDR2 SYGVNS. Trimming took off 0 bases at V and 4 bases at J, with 6 bases between the two ends. This chain's CDR3 is CASSEYPRETQYF. CDR3 coding DNA: TGTGCCAGCAGTGAATACCCCAGAGAGACCCAGTACTTC.

The genes are TRBV6-4 and TRBJ2-3; 9 nucleotides match TRBD2. The V and J ends lost 5 bases and 14 bases, in that order; junction bases with no gene match: 11. The germline V gene encodes CDR1 MRHNA and CDR2 SNTAGT. The length of the CDR3 is 13 residues. The CDR3 region has the DNA TGTGCCAGCAGTCATTTAGCGGGAGCCCTCCCGTATTTT. Protein sequence: CASSHLAGALPYF.

This sequence joins TRBV4-1 and TRBJ2-5; TRBD2 matches 11 bases. This CDR3 contains 17 residues. CDR1 is MGHRA and CDR2 is YSYEKL in the germline V gene. With V trimmed by 3 bases and J by 0 bases, 6 bases remained unmatched. The CDR3 DNA reads TGCGCCAGCAGCCACGGTACTAGCGGGAGAGACCAAGAGACCCAGTACTTC. Translating gives CASSHGTSGRDQETQYF.

The J gene is TRBJ2-1, the V gene TRBV5-1; D possibly corresponds to TRBD1 (5 bases). In germline, CDR1 is SGHRS, CDR2 YFSETQ. This CDR3 comprises 15 residues. V lost 0 bases, J lost 0 bases, and 7 bases lay in between. The CDR3 coding sequence is TGCGCCAGCAGCTTGGACAGGAGCTCCTACAATGAGCAGTTCTTC. Its protein product is CASSLDRSSYNEQFF.

This chain uses TRBV11-1 with TRBJ2-3; 7 nucleotides match TRBD1. The J segment lost 4 bases and the V segment lost 6 bases, leaving 10 bases of the junction unmatched. The germline CDR1 and CDR2 sequences are SGHAT and FQDESV (reference sequence). The CDR3 contains 15 residues. CDR3 nucleotides: TGTGCCAGCAGTTCCACAGGGGAGTTCGCAGATACGCAGTATTTT. Translating gives CASSSTGEFADTQYF.

The V and J genes are TRBV29-1 and TRBJ2-1, with 8 bases aligning to TRBD1. This CDR3 comprises 15 residues. Trimming at V came to 5 bases and at J to 5 bases, leaving 11 bases not matched to a gene. The germline gives CDR1 SQVTM, CDR2 ANQGSEA. CDR3 in DNA: TGCAGCGTTATGAGACGGGACAGGACCAACAATGAGCAGTTCTTC. This translates into CSVMRRDRTNNEQFF.

In its sample, this clone was seen once. The chain links TRBV9 to TRBJ2-3; TRBD1 or TRBD2 may be the D gene (6 bases each). The CDR3 contains 15 residues. V gave up 0 bases and J gave up 5 bases, with 13 bases separating them. Germline assignment: CDR1 SGDLS and CDR2 YYNGEE. The CDR3 protein is CASSVGLGGGDTQYF. CDR3 DNA: TGTGCCAGCAGCGTAGGACTAGGGGGAGGAGATACGCAGTATTTT. The full variable domain, completed using reference TRBV9 and TRBJ2-3, is DSGVTQTPKHLITATGQRVTLRCSPRSGDLSVYWYQQSLDQGLQFLIQYYNGEERAKGNILERFSAQQFPDLHSELNLSSLELGDSALYFCASSVGLGGGDTQYFGPGTRLTVL.

V usage is TRBV5-1 and J usage is TRBJ2-7; D ambiguous. The CDR3 sequence is 13 residues long. V was clipped by 0 bases and J by 2 bases, with 6 bases between them. Germline V gives CDR1 SGHRS, CDR2 YFSETQ. CDR3 residues: CASSLGRPYEQYF. As DNA, the CDR3 is TGCGCCAGCAGCTTGGGCCGACCCTACGAGCAGTACTTC.

The CDR3 loop reads CASSPSSGSYEQYF. The CDR3 region has the DNA TGTGCCAGCAGCCCCTCTAGCGGCTCCTACGAGCAGTACTTC. V gene TRBV7-9 combines with J gene TRBJ2-7, with 7 nucleotides matching TRBD2. The germline gives CDR1 SEHNR, CDR2 FQNEAQ (reference sequence). The V and J ends lost 5 bases and 0 bases, in that order; junction bases with no gene match: 4. CDR3 size: 14 residues.

The V gene is TRBV7-6, the J gene TRBJ1-3; D not resolved. This CDR3 comprises 14 residues. Per germline, CDR1 SGHVS and CDR2 FNYEAQ. Trimming removed 1 base from V and 0 bases from J, with 4 bases in between. CDR3 in amino acids: CASSLGTSGNTIYF. CDR3 sequence (DNA): TGTGCCAGCAGCTTAGGGACCTCTGGAAACACCATATATTTT.

This clone was counted once. The chain employs TRBV15 and TRBJ2-1; the D is unclear. V was cut by 3 bases and J by 4 bases, with 4 bases left in between. The CDR3 covers 12 residues. CDR1 is LNHNV and CDR2 is YYDKDF in the germline V gene (reference sequence). CDR3 sequence: CATSSTYNEQFF. The CDR3 nucleotides read TGTGCCACCAGCAGCACTTACAATGAGCAGTTCTTC.

This chain connects TRBV4-1 to TRBJ2-3; possibly TRBD1 or TRBD2 for D (6 bases each). Germline CDR1 MGHRA, CDR2 YSYEKL. The CDR3 contains 14 residues. V lost 6 bases, J lost 2 bases, and 12 bases lay in between. CDR3 in amino acids: CASRRGQVTDTQYF. In DNA form, the CDR3 reads TGCGCCAGCAGACGGGGGCAGGTCACAGATACGCAGTATTTT.

The V call is TRBV5-1, the J call TRBJ2-2, with 8 nucleotides matching TRBD2. This CDR3 has 18 amino acids. J lost 5 bases, V lost 3 bases, and 15 bases had no gene match. Per germline, CDR1 SGHRS and CDR2 YFSETQ. The CDR3 DNA follows: TGCGCCAGCAGCTCCGGGACGGCTAGCGGGCTTTCTACCGGGGAGCTGTTTTTT. Translation: CASSSGTASGLSTGELFF.

The chain links TRBV18 to TRBJ1-2, with 8 bases identical to TRBD1. This CDR3 is 14 amino acids long. V was clipped by 4 bases and J by 5 bases; unmatched bases: 6. The germline V gene has CDR1 KGHSH and CDR2 LQKENI. Here the CDR3 reads CASSLGQEGYGYTF. For the CDR3, the DNA is TGTGCCAGCTCACTGGGACAGGAGGGATATGGCTACACCTTC.

This clone was seen once. V gene TRBV9 combines with J gene TRBJ1-2, with D possibly being TRBD1 (6 bases). Germline V gene data show CDR1 as SGDLS and CDR2 as YYNGEE. The V end lost 4 bases, the J end lost 2 bases, and 12 bases lay between the germline ends. The CDR3 runs 14 residues. DNA for the CDR3: TGTGCCAGCAGCCCCTGGACAGTCAACTATGGCTACACCTTC. It translates to CASSPWTVNYGYTF.

V and J are TRBV6-5 and TRBJ2-1, with 8 bases identical to TRBD2. CDR3 length: 15 amino acids. Trimming at V came to 2 bases and at J to 2 bases, leaving 2 bases not matched to a gene. Looked up from germline, CDR1 is MNHEY and CDR2 is SVGAGI. CDR3 bases: TGTGCCAGCAGTTACGCAGCGGGAGCCTACAATGAGCAGTTCTTC. Amino acids: CASSYAAGAYNEQFF.

V is TRBV5-1 and J is TRBJ2-3; D is tentatively TRBD1 or TRBD2 (5 bases each). The ends were cut back, 5 bases at V and 0 bases at J, with 10 bases in the middle. CDR1 is SGHRS and CDR2 is YFSETQ in the germline V gene. This CDR3 has 14 residues. The CDR3 here is CASSPGRSTDTQYF. Here the CDR3 DNA reads TGCGCCAGCAGTCCGGGGCGGAGCACAGATACGCAGTATTTT.

J is TRBJ2-2 and V is TRBV11-3, with 12 bases identical to TRBD2. The CDR3 is 17 residues long. V lost 5 bases, J lost 7 bases, and 11 bases stayed unmatched. The germline gives CDR1 SGHNT, CDR2 YENEEA. The CDR3 coding sequence is TGTGCCAGCAGCCCGACTAGCGGGGGCCTCCTAGGCGGGGAGCTGTTTTTT. This translates into CASSPTSGGLLGGELFF.